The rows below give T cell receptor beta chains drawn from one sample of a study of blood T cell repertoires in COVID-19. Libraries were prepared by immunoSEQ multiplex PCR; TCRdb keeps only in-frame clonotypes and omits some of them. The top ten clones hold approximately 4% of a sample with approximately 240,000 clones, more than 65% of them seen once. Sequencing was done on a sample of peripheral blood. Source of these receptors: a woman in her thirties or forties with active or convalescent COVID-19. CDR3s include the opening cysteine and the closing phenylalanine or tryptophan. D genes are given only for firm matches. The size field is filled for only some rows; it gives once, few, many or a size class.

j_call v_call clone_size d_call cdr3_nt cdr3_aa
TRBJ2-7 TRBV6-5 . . TGTGCCAGCAGGGCGCCCCAGGGGACGCAGTACTTC CASRAPQGTQYF
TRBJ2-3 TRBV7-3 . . TGTGCCAGCAGCTTAGGCCAGGCCGCCACAGATACGCAGTATTTT CASSLGQAATDTQYF
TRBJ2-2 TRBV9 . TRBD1 TGTGCCAGCAGCCCTGCAAGGACAGGGAGAAGTGGCGGGGAGCTGTTTTTT CASSPARTGRSGGELFF
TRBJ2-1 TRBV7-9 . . TGTGCCAGCACCCGAGACAGCTACAATGAGCAGTTCTTC CASTRDSYNEQFF
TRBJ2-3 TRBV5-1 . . TGCGCCAGCAGCTTGGCCGGAGATTTATTTGGAGATACGCAGTATTTT CASSLAGDLFGDTQYF
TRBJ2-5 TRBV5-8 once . TGTGCCAGCAGCCCCTTTGCCATAGAACGGGAAGAGACCCAGTACTTC CASSPFAIEREETQYF
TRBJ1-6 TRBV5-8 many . TGTGCCAGCAGCTTGGGACAGGAGAATTCACCCCTCCACTTT CASSLGQENSPLHF
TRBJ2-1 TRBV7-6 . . TGTGCCAGCACCCTTATTGGGCAGGGGCCCCAAAATGAGCAGTTCTTC CASTLIGQGPQNEQFF
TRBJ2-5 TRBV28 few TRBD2 TGTGCCAGCAGTTTAAGCGTATTGCGGGGGGCCTCACAAGAGACCCAGTACTTC CASSLSVLRGASQETQYF
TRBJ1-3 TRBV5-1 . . TGCGCCAGCAGCTTGGAGGGGGACCCTGGAAACACCATATATTTT CASSLEGDPGNTIYF
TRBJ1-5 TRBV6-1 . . TGTGCCAGCAGTGAAGGGGGCAAAGACAATCAGCCCCAGCATTTT CASSEGGKDNQPQHF
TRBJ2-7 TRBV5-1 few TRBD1 TGCGCCAGCAGCGGACAGGGGATCACCTACGAGCAGTACTTC CASSGQGITYEQYF
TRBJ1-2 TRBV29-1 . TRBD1 TGCAGCGTCGGAGCTTTTCCGGGACAGGGTTATGGCTACACCTTC CSVGAFPGQGYGYTF